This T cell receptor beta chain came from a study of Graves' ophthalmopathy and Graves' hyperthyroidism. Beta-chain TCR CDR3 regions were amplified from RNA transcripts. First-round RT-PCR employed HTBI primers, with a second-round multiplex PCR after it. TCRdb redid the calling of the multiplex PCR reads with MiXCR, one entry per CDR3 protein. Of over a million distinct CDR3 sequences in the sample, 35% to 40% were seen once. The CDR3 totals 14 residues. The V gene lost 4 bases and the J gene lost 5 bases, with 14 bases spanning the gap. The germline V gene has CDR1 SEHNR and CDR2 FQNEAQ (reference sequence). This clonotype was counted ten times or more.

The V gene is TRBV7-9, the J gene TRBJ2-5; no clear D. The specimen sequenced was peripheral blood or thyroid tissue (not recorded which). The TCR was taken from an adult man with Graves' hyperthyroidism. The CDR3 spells CASSSDERLETQYF. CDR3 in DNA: TGTGCCAGCAGCTCCGACGAGAGGCTGGAGACCCAGTACTTC.